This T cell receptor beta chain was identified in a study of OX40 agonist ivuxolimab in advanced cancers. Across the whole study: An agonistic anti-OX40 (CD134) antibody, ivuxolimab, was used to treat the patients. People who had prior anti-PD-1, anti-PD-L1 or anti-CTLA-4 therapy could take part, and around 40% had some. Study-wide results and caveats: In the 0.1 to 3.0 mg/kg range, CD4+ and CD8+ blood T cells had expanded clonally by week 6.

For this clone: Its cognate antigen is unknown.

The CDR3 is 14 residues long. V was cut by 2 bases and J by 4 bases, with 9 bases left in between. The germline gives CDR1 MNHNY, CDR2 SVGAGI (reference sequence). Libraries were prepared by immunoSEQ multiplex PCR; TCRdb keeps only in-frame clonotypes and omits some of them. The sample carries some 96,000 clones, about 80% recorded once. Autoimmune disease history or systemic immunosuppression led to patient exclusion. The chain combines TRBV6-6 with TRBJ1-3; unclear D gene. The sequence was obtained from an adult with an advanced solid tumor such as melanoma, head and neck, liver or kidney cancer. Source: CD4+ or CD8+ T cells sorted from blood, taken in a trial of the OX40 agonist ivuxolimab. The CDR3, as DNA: TGTGCCAGCAGTTACGCAGGCAGGGGAAACACCATATATTTT. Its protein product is CASSYAGRGNTIYF.